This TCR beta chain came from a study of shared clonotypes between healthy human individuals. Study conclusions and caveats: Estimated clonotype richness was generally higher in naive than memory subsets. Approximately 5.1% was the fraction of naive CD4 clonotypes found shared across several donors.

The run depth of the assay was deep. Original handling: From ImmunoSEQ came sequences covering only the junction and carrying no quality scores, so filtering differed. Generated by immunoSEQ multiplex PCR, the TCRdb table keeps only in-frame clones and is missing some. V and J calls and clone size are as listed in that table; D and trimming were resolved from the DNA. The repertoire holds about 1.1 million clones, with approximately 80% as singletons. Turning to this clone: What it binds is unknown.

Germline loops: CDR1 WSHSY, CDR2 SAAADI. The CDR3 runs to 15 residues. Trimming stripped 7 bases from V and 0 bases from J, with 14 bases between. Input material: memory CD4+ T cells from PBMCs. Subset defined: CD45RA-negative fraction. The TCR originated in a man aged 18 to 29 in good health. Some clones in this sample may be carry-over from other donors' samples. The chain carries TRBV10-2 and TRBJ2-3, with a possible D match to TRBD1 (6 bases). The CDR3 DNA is TGCGCCAGCACACTCGACAGGTATAGCACAGATACGCAGTATTTT. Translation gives CASTLDRYSTDTQYF.